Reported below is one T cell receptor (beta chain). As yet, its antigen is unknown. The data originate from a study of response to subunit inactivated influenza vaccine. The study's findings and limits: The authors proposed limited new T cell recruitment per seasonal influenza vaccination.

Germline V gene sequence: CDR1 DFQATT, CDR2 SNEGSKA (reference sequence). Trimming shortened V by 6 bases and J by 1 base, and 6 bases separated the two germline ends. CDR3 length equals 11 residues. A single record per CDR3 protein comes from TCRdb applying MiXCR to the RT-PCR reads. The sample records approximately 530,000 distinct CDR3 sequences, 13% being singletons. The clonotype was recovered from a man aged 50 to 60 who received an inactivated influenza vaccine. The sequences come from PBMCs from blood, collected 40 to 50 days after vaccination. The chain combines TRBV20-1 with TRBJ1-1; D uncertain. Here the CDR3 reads CSAPWNTEAFF. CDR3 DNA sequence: TGCAGTGCCCCTTGGAACACTGAAGCTTTCTTT.